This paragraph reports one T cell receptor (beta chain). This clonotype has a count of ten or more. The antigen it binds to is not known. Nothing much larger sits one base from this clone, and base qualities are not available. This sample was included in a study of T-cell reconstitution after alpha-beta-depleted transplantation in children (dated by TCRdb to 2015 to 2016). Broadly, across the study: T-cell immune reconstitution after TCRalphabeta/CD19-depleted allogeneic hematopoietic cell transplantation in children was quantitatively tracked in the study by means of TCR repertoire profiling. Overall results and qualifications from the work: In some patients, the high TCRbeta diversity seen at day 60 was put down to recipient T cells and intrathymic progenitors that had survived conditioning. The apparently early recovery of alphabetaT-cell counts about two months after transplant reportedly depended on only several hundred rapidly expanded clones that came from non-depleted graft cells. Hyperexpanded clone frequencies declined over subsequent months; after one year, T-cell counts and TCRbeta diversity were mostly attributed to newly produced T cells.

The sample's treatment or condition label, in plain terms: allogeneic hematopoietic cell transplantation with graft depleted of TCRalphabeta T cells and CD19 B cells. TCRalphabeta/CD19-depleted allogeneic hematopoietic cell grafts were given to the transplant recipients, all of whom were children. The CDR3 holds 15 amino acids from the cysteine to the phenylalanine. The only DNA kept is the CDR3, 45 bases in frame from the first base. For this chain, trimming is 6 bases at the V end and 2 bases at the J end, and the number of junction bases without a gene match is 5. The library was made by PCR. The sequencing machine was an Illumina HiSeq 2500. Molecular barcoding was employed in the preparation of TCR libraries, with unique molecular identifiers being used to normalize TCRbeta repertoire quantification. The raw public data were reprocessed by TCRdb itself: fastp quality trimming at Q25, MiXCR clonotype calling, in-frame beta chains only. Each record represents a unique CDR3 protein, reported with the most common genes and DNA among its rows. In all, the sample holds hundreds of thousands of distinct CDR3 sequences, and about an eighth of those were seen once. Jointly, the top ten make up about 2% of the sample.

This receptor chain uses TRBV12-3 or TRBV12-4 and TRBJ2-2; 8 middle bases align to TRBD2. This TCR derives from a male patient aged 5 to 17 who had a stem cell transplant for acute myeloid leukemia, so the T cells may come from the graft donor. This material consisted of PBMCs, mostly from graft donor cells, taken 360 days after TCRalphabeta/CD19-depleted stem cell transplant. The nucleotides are TGTGCCAGCAGAACCGGGGGGGCCAACACCGGGGAGCTGTTTTTT. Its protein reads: CASRTGGANTGELFF.